What follows are 8 T cell receptor beta chains derived from one specimen sequenced in a study of blood T cell repertoires in COVID-19. Assay: immunoSEQ multiplex PCR; the TCRdb copy retains only in-frame clones and omits some. The sample lists some 75,000 clones; over 75% were seen once. The material sequenced was peripheral blood. These TCRs come from a man between 65 and 80 years old with active or convalescent COVID-19.

The chain combines TRBV18 with TRBJ1-1, with 10 bases fitting TRBD1. The CDR3 runs 15 residues. The trim removed 0 bases at V and 3 bases at J, leaving 1 base unmatched. Germline V gene sequence: CDR1 KGHSH, CDR2 LQKENI. The CDR3 spells CASSPPTGGDTEAFF. DNA for the CDR3: TGTGCCAGCTCACCACCGACAGGGGGCGACACTGAAGCTTTCTTT.

This clone showed up just a few times. The CDR3 is CASRLQGARTSPLHF. The DNA of the CDR3 is TGTGCCAGCAGACTACAGGGGGCGCGGACGTCACCCCTCCACTTT. This chain uses TRBV6-5 with TRBJ1-6; TRBD1 aligns across 9 bases. This CDR3 is 15 amino acids long. Germline CDR1 is MNHEY and CDR2 is SVGAGI. J was trimmed by 10 bases and V by 6 bases; bases with no gene match: 10.

This rearrangement joins TRBV6-5 to TRBJ2-3, with D possibly matching TRBD2 (5 bases). The CDR3 is made up of 13 amino acids. V lost 8 bases and J lost 3, with 12 bases in between. CDR1 and CDR2 from the germline V gene are MNHEY and SVGAGI. The CDR3 region is CASSRRRTDTQYF. DNA for the CDR3: TGTGCCAGCTCCCGCAGGAGGACAGATACGCAGTATTTT.

This chain links TRBV5-4 with TRBJ2-5, with 13 bases lining up with TRBD2. J gave up 5 bases and V 4 bases, and 8 bases lay outside the gene matches. The CDR3 consists of 16 residues. CDR1 is SGHNT and CDR2 is YYREEE in the germline V gene (reference sequence). CDR3 nucleotide sequence: TGTGCCAGCAGCCGGACTAGCGGGAGATACGGGGAGACCCAGTACTTC. This encodes CASSRTSGRYGETQYF.

V is TRBV4-2 and J is TRBJ1-3; TRBD1 is a possible D gene (5 bases). The CDR3 sequence is 13 residues long. V was trimmed by 11 bases and J by 3 bases, leaving 14 bases between them. From germline, CDR1 is LGHNA and CDR2 YNFKEQ. The chain's CDR3 is CASSGDLGNTIYF. DNA of the CDR3: TGTGCCTCCAGCGGGGACCTTGGAAACACCATATATTTT.

This CDR3 is CASSPQGGDNSPLHF. The CDR3 bases are TGTGCCAGCAGCCCGCAGGGGGGCGATAATTCACCCCTCCACTTT. This chain connects TRBV7-3 to TRBJ1-6; 7 bases match TRBD1. The trim removed 5 bases at V and 5 bases at J, leaving 6 bases unmatched. This CDR3 is built from 15 residues. Germline assignment: CDR1 SGHTA and CDR2 FQGTGA.

In its sample, this clone was seen once. The chain joins TRBV3-1 (or the pseudogene TRBV3-2) to TRBJ2-1, with D hard to call. The length of the CDR3 is 15 residues. Germline loops: CDR1 LGHDT, CDR2 YNNKEL (reference sequence). The germline V and J ends were trimmed by 4 bases and 4 bases, with 14 bases remaining between them. The CDR3 DNA sequence: TGTGCCAGCAGCCTAAGAGCCTCAGGTTACAATGAGCAGTTCTTC. Amino acids: CASSLRASGYNEQFF.

The CDR3 here is CASSSFGQGRTGELFF. CDR3 DNA: TGTGCCAGCTCCTCCTTTGGGCAGGGAAGGACCGGGGAGCTGTTTTTT. The rearrangement links TRBV28 to TRBJ2-2, with a tentative D call TRBD1 (5 bases). CDR1 is MDHEN and CDR2 is SYDVKM in the germline V gene. This CDR3 comprises 16 residues. V was clipped by 8 bases and J by 5 bases, with 21 bases between them.